This T cell receptor beta chain derives from a study of T-cell reconstitution after alpha-beta-depleted transplantation in children. V lost 1 base and J lost 5, with 10 bases in between. Germline V gene data show CDR1 as SGHRS and CDR2 as YFSETQ. The CDR3 has 13 residues. Researchers prepared the TCRbeta library using unique molecular identifiers, the study reports. TCRdb independently ran MiXCR on the PCR reads; one entry per CDR3 protein. The table lists 480,000 or so distinct CDR3 sequences, about 11% of them singletons. This clonotype has a count of ten or more. The sequencing here drew on PBMCs, taken before TCRalphabeta/CD19-depleted stem cell transplant. This chain links TRBV5-1 with TRBJ2-7, with D unclear. This clonotype was sampled from a child aged 2 to 9 with inherited bone marrow failure, due to receive a stem cell transplant. The CDR3 DNA sequence: TGCGCCAGCAGCTTGTCAGTACCGGACGAGCAGTACTTC. As protein: CASSLSVPDEQYF.